The 18 T cell receptor beta chains listed next were all sequenced from one sample in a study of blood T cell repertoires in COVID-19. The assay was immunoSEQ multiplex PCR, and TCRdb's table has in-frame clones only and misses some. Among 150,000 to 180,000 clones, 91% were seen once, and the ten largest hold approximately 0.59%. The sample was peripheral blood. The receptors were sampled from a man aged 50 to 59 with acute or convalescent COVID-19.

The V call is TRBV7-8, the J call TRBJ1-1; D not resolved. The CDR3 runs to 12 residues. V lost 1 base and J 12 bases, leaving 12 bases between the germline ends. Germline CDR1 reads SGHVS; CDR2 reads FQNEAQ. The CDR3 DNA is TGTGCCAGCAGCTTAGATTCTGGGAGAACTTTCTTT. This encodes CASSLDSGRTFF.

The V and J genes are TRBV6-6 and TRBJ2-7; D ambiguous. The CDR3 is 14 amino acids. Trimming pared 6 bases from V and 1 base from J, leaving 13 bases between. Looked up from germline, CDR1 is MNHNY and CDR2 is SVGAGI (reference sequence). CDR3 sequence reads: CASSLGAGSYEQYF. The CDR3 coding sequence is TGTGCCAGCAGCCTCGGTGCAGGTTCCTACGAGCAGTACTTC.

The chain couples TRBV7-8 to TRBJ1-1, with D unclear. This CDR3 comprises 14 residues. V gave up 7 bases and J gave up 5 bases, with 17 bases separating them. Germline assignment: CDR1 SGHVS and CDR2 FQNEAQ. The CDR3 DNA reads TGTGCCAGCACGGGAGGTGTGGAGAATACTGAAGCTTTCTTT. Encoded protein: CASTGGVENTEAFF. Filled out from reference TRBV7-8 and TRBJ1-1, the complete variable domain reads GAGVSQSPRYKVAKRGQDVALRCDPISGHVSLFWYQQALGQGPEFLTYFQNEAQLDKSGLPSDRFFAERPEGSVSTLKIQRTQQEDSAVYLCASTGGVENTEAFFGQGTRLTVV.

The rearrangement uses TRBV18 and TRBJ1-5, with D perhaps TRBD1 (5 bases). The CDR3 totals 15 residues. Germline assignment: CDR1 KGHSH and CDR2 LQKENI. V was trimmed by 4 bases and J by 1 base, leaving 11 bases between them. This chain's CDR3 is CASSQGVSSNQPQHF. DNA for the CDR3: TGTGCCAGCTCACAAGGGGTTTCGAGCAATCAGCCCCAGCATTTT.

This chain uses TRBV5-6 with TRBJ1-3, with 8 bases that match TRBD1. The ends lost 4 bases at V and 1 base at J; junction bases unmatched: 7. The germline gives CDR1 SGHDT, CDR2 YYEEEE. This CDR3 is 16 amino acids long. This chain's CDR3 is CASSPGQGASGNTIYF. DNA for the CDR3: TGTGCCAGCAGCCCTGGACAGGGAGCATCTGGAAACACCATATATTTT.

The chain recombines TRBV10-3 with TRBJ1-2; 7 bases line up with TRBD1. CDR3 length: 13 residues. Trimming removed 6 bases from V and 4 bases from J; junction bases left unmatched: 5. Germline V gene data show CDR1 as ENHRY and CDR2 as SYGVKD. CDR3 DNA: TGTGCCATCAGGGGGACAGAGGTCTATGGCTACACCTTC. It yields the protein CAIRGTEVYGYTF.

This rearrangement joins TRBV5-4 to TRBJ1-4, with a weak D call TRBD1 (5 bases). Trimming pared 3 bases from V and 3 bases from J, leaving 9 bases between. Germline V gene lookup returns CDR1 SGHNT and CDR2 YYREEE (reference sequence). This CDR3 is 14 amino acids long. The CDR3 DNA reads TGTGCCAGCAGCTGGGGGGGACCTAATGAAAAACTGTTTTTT. Its translation is CASSWGGPNEKLFF.

V and J are TRBV27 and TRBJ2-5; 8 bases fit TRBD2. Germline CDR1 MNHEY, CDR2 SMNVEV (reference sequence). V lost 3 bases, J lost 6 bases, and 12 bases stayed unmatched. The CDR3 length is 16 residues. DNA for the CDR3: TGTGCCAGCAGTTTCCTGAAGAGCGGGAGTAATAAGACCCAGTACTTC. The encoded protein is CASSFLKSGSNKTQYF.

The chain recombines TRBV7-9 with TRBJ1-5; TRBD1 agrees at 8 bases. Trimming removed 5 bases from V and 5 bases from J; junction bases left unmatched: 2. From germline, CDR1 is SEHNR and CDR2 FQNEAQ (reference sequence). CDR3 length: 13 residues. The DNA of the CDR3 is TGTGCCAGCAGCCCAGGGGGCTATCAGCCCCAGCATTTT. It codes for CASSPGGYQPQHF. Full variable domain (remainder filled in from reference TRBV7-9 and TRBJ1-5): DTGVSQNPRHKITKRGQNVTFRCDPISEHNRLYWYRQTLGQGPEFLTYFQNEAQLEKSRLLSDRFSAERPKGSFSTLEIQRTEQGDSAMYLCASSPGGYQPQHFGDGTRLSIL.

This chain links TRBV6-2 or TRBV6-3 with TRBJ1-5; possible D gene TRBD1, 5 bases. Germline lookup yields CDR1 MNHEY and CDR2 SVGEGT. The CDR3 contains 14 residues. V was clipped by 5 bases and J by 2 bases, with 10 bases between them. The DNA for the CDR3 is TGTGCCAGCAGTCCAGGGCCAGGCAATCAGCCCCAGCATTTT. Translating it yields CASSPGPGNQPQHF.

J is TRBJ1-2 and V is TRBV3-1 (or the pseudogene TRBV3-2); 7 bases align to TRBD1. The CDR3 length is 16 residues. V shed 1 base and J 0 bases; nucleotides not matched to a gene: 5. CDR1 is LGHDT and CDR2 is YNNKEL in the germline V gene (reference sequence). CDR3 sequence: CASSQAAGGPNYGYTF. The CDR3 nucleotides read TGTGCCAGCAGCCAAGCGGCAGGGGGTCCTAACTATGGCTACACCTTC.

The chain joins TRBV9 to TRBJ1-6; the match to TRBD1 covers 10 bases. Per germline, CDR1 SGDLS and CDR2 YYNGEE. Trimming cost V 4 bases and J 5 bases; bases outside gene matches: 6. The CDR3 length is 16 residues. The chain's CDR3 is CASSSRDRGNNSPLHF. CDR3 coding DNA: TGTGCCAGCAGCTCCCGGGACAGGGGTAATAATTCACCCCTCCACTTT. Filled out from reference TRBV9 and TRBJ1-6, the complete variable domain reads DSGVTQTPKHLITATGQRVTLRCSPRSGDLSVYWYQQSLDQGLQFLIQYYNGEERAKGNILERFSAQQFPDLHSELNLSSLELGDSALYFCASSSRDRGNNSPLHFGNGTRLTVT.

A single count supports this clone. The CDR3 spells CASGKGAYGYTF. Here the CDR3 DNA reads TGTGCCAGCGGGAAAGGGGCTTATGGCTACACCTTC. The V and J genes are TRBV27 and TRBJ1-2, with a possible D match to TRBD1 (5 bases). Germline lookup yields CDR1 MNHEY and CDR2 SMNVEV (reference sequence). This CDR3 region has 12 residues. V shed 8 bases and J shed 5 bases, with 12 bases lying between them.

The chain combines TRBV12-3 or TRBV12-4 with TRBJ2-1, with 8 bases matching TRBD1. The CDR3 consists of 11 residues. Trimming took 6 bases from V and 10 from J; bases not matched to a gene: 2. In nucleotides, the CDR3 is TGTGCCAGCAGACGACAGGGGGAGCAGTTCTTC. Protein: CASRRQGEQFF.

This chain uses TRBV4-1 with TRBJ2-2; 7 bases align to TRBD2. With 0 bases clipped from V and 0 bases from J, the junction kept 4 bases outside the gene matches. In germline, CDR1 is MGHRA, CDR2 YSYEKL. The CDR3 covers 17 residues. The CDR3 here is CASSQESRGANTGELFF. The CDR3, as DNA: TGCGCCAGCAGCCAAGAATCCCGGGGGGCGAACACCGGGGAGCTGTTTTTT.

The V and J genes are TRBV5-1 and TRBJ1-2; D might be TRBD1 (5 bases). There are 13 residues in the CDR3. Germline assignment: CDR1 SGHRS and CDR2 YFSETQ. The germline V and J ends were trimmed by 4 bases and 1 base, with 8 bases remaining between them. This CDR3 reads CASSPGGNYGYTF. The DNA of the CDR3 is TGCGCCAGCAGCCCCGGGGGTAACTATGGCTACACCTTC.

The chain uses TRBV5-6 and TRBJ1-5; a weak D match, TRBD1 (6 bases). The length of the CDR3 is 15 residues. V was trimmed by 2 bases and J by 8 bases, leaving 17 bases between them. CDR1 is SGHDT and CDR2 is YYEEEE in the germline V gene. In DNA form, the CDR3 reads TGTGCCAGCAGCTTACGACAGGCCGGGTCGGAGCCCCAGCATTTT. Translated, it gives CASSLRQAGSEPQHF.

This rearrangement joins TRBV7-8 to TRBJ2-4; maybe TRBD1 (5 bases). From germline, CDR1 is SGHVS and CDR2 FQNEAQ. CDR3 length equals 15 residues. Trimming removed 5 bases from V and 0 bases from J, with 11 bases in between. The CDR3 loop is CASSKQVAAKNIQYF. DNA of the CDR3: TGTGCCAGCAGCAAACAGGTTGCAGCCAAAAACATTCAGTACTTC.